This TCR beta chain was identified in a study of blood T cell repertoires in COVID-19 (TCRdb year 2020). Broadly, across the study: Samples covering the acute and convalescent phases of COVID-19 were provided by collaborators in the United States, Italy and Spain. The dataset comprised deeply sampled blood TCRbeta repertoires from subjects exposed to, actively infected with, or recovered from COVID-19. The samples were drawn from the first 160 participants of the ongoing ImmuneRACE study and from over a thousand subjects provided by 6 global collaborators. Where available, HLA class I and class II types were obtained from metadata supplied by the sample provider rather than from assay-based typing. The material from the prospective study consisted of cDNA or gDNA derived from T cells, B-cell-depleted T cells, or PBMCs. The sample metadata nearly always contained a de-identified subject ID, COVID-19 status, age in years and sex. The repertoires were made available in a free public database intended to serve as a resource for research on the immune response to SARS-CoV-2. Overall results and qualifications from the work: How much clinical and demographic metadata was included differed by source and by participant, and the metadata was provided uncurated.

The collaborating institutions used their own protocols to collect whole blood in K2EDTA tubes. For TCRbeta analysis, collaborators shipped samples in one of three forms: frozen whole blood, isolated PBMCs, or DNA extracted from either of those sample types. Comments on this clone: Its antigen target is currently unknown. The sample holds no much larger clone one base away, and base qualities are not on file.

TCRbeta CDR3 regions were amplified from genomic DNA using the immunoSEQ Assay, a bias-controlled multiplex PCR. The source study handled its data this way. Nucleated cell counts per sample were estimated from amplification of reference gene primers within the assay. Sequence reads were collapsed and filtered to measure the absolute abundance of every unique TCRbeta CDR3 rearrangement. Productive Simpson clonality was computed per sample as the square root of Simpson's diversity index over productive rearrangements. Imported from immuneACCESS, the table was reduced by TCRdb to in-frame sequences with V and J called. These copies leave out some clones; in studies compared against another copy, an unresolved V gene accounts for under half, and the cause of the remainder is not known. The D gene and trimming were derived from the DNA, and the V and J assignments and clone size from that table. Present in this sample are fewer than 50,000 clones, 80% of which were seen just once. 15% to 20% of the sample is in the top ten clones.

The sequencing sample was made of peripheral blood. This sequence originates from an older man with acute or convalescent COVID-19.

The DNA sequence is as follows: TGTGCCAGCAGCTTAGATCAGGGGGTCACTGAAGCTTTCTTT. It encodes CASSLDQGVTEAFF. The chain uses TRBV7-8 and TRBJ1-1, with 7 middle bases fitting TRBD1. The germline V gene provides CDR1 SGHVS and CDR2 FQNEAQ. Spanning cysteine to phenylalanine, the CDR3 consists of 14 amino acids. Of the read, only the CDR3 DNA is kept; its 42 bases are in frame from base 1. Trimming leaves V shorter by 1 base and J shorter by 4 bases, with the junction holding 3 bases beyond the gene matches. With all but the CDR3 taken from the reference TRBV7-8 and TRBJ1-1 genes, the full variable domain is: GAGVSQSPRYKVAKRGQDVALRCDPISGHVSLFWYQQALGQGPEFLTYFQNEAQLDKSGLPSDRFFAERPEGSVSTLKIQRTQQEDSAVYLCASSLDQGVTEAFFGQGTRLTVV.